The clone carrying this T cell receptor (beta chain) was seen repeatedly, ten times or more. Its cognate antigen is unknown. From the reads, TCRdb called clonotypes with MiXCR, one entry per CDR3 protein. This repertoire shows about 310,000 distinct CDR3 sequences, around 10% found once; its top ten account for around 2.5%. With 5 bases clipped from V and 0 bases from J, the junction kept 7 bases outside the gene matches. This CDR3 is 16 amino acids long. Germline assignment: CDR1 SGHTA and CDR2 FQGNSA. These data belong to a study of T cell repertoires in cytomegalovirus infection. The overall study: Indications of both CMV infection and matching HLA type were provided by public TCR beta signatures. Regarding the study as a whole: Clonotypes of TCR beta that were HLA-C-restricted and CMV-specific dominated the ex vivo response. CMV carriers with the relevant HLA were identified by cumulative public TCR beta family frequency.

The TCR comes from a human donor in good health (CMV status not recorded). Some clones in this sample may be carry-over from other donors' samples. Sequenced sample: PBMCs. This chain links TRBV7-2 with TRBJ1-2, with 9 bases that match TRBD1. The CDR3 reads CASSKDRGRANYGYTF. The CDR3, as DNA: TGTGCCAGCAGCAAGGACAGGGGAAGGGCTAACTATGGCTACACCTTC.